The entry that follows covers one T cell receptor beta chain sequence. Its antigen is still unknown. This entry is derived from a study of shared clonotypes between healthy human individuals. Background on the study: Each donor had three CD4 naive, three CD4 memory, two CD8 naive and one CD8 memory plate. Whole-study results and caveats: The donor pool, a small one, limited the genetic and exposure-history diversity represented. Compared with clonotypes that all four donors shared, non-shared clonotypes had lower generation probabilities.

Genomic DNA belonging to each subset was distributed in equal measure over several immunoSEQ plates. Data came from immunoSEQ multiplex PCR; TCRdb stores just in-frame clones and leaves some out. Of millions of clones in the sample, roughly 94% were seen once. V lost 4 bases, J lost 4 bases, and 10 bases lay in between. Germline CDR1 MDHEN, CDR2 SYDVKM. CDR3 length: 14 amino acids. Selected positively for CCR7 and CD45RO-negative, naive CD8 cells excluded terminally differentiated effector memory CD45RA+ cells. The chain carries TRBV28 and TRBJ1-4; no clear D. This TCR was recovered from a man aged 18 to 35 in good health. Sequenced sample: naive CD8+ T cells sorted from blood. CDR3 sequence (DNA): TGTGCCAGCAGTTCGGACGGGAATAATGAAAAACTGTTTTTT. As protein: CASSSDGNNEKLFF. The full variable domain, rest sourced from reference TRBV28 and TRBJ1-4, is DVKVTQSSRYLVKRTGEKVFLECVQDMDHENMFWYRQDPGLGLRLIYFSYDVKMKEKGDIPEGYSVSREKKERFSLILESASTNQTSMYLCASSSDGNNEKLFFGSGTQLSVL.